This T cell receptor beta chain emerged from a study of blood T cell repertoires in COVID-19. Whole-study context: Collection of acute and convalescent COVID-19 samples took place in the United States, Italy and Spain. Nucleic acid was either cDNA or gDNA, and it came from T cells, B-cell-depleted T cells, or PBMCs.

The CDR3 consists of 14 residues. Trimming took 0 bases from V and 6 from J, leaving 10 bases between them. The germline V gene has CDR1 SGHRS and CDR2 YFSETQ. Original analysis: The assay estimated nucleated cells by amplifying reference gene primers. Profiled with immunoSEQ multiplex PCR; TCRdb holds only in-frame clones, not every one. The D gene and trimming were derived from the DNA, and the V and J assignments and clone size from that table. The sample gives about half a million clones, about 91% of which show up once; roughly 0.92% is in the top ten. Seattle participants joined during active infection and were tracked over time.

Material for sequencing was peripheral blood. The clonotype was recovered from a young man with COVID-19, enrolled during active disease. V and J are TRBV5-1 and TRBJ2-4; a possible D gene is TRBD2 (5 bases). CDR3 nucleotide sequence: TGCGCCAGCAGCTTGGGAGAGAGCGGAAACATTCAGTACTTC. It specifies CASSLGESGNIQYF.